This T cell receptor beta chain was sequenced during a study of beta chain features in type 1 diabetes. Reverse transcription of all isolated RNA meant that expressed TCRB transcripts were sequenced. The assay was immunoSEQ multiplex PCR, and TCRdb's table has in-frame clones only and misses some. The sample has under 350,000 clones; roughly 25% are singletons. Study-level results: Moderately but significantly shorter TCRB CDR3s were found in Type 1 diabetes patients in all four CD4+ subsets.

A word on this clone: Its matching antigen is unknown.

The sample consisted of naive CD4+ T cells from blood. This receptor was obtained from a woman younger than 45 with type 1 diabetes.

This CDR3 is CSVATDNEQFF. CDR3 nucleotides: TGCAGTGTAGCGACCGACAATGAGCAGTTCTTC. The chain combines TRBV20-1 with TRBJ2-1, with D perhaps TRBD2 (5 bases). Germline CDR1 DFQATT, CDR2 SNEGSKA (reference sequence). V was pared by 7 bases and J by 5 bases, with 9 bases between. This CDR3 has 11 residues.